The T cell receptor (beta chain) under discussion was sequenced for a study of CD8+CD57+ T cells in acquired aplastic anemia. In patients chosen for sequencing, flow cytometry had shown CD8+CD57+ cell expansion. V lost 3 bases, J lost 6 bases, and 9 bases lay in between. There are 14 residues in the CDR3. CDR1 and CDR2 from the germline V gene are SGHTA and FQGNSA. This clonotype was detected ten times or more. CDR3 and TCR beta VDJ profiling relied on genomic DNA as the template. TCRdb itself ran the reads through MiXCR, one entry per CDR3 protein. The sample has just over 450,000 distinct CDR3 sequences; around 32% are singletons.

The TCR originated in a human donor with aplastic anemia. Specimen: sorted CD4+, CD8+, or CD8+CD57+ T cells (not recorded which) from PBMCs. The V call is TRBV7-2, the J call TRBJ1-6, with D hard to call. The CDR3 here is CASSFRAPNSPLHF. The CDR3 DNA reads as TGTGCCAGCAGCTTCCGGGCTCCTAATTCACCCCTCCACTTT. Drawing the rest from reference TRBV7-2 and TRBJ1-6, the complete variable domain is GAGVSQSPSNKVTEKGKDVELRCDPISGHTALYWYRQSLGQGLEFLIYFQGNSAPDKSGLPSDRFSAERTGGSVSTLTIQRTQQEDSAVYLCASSFRAPNSPLHFGNGTRLTVT.